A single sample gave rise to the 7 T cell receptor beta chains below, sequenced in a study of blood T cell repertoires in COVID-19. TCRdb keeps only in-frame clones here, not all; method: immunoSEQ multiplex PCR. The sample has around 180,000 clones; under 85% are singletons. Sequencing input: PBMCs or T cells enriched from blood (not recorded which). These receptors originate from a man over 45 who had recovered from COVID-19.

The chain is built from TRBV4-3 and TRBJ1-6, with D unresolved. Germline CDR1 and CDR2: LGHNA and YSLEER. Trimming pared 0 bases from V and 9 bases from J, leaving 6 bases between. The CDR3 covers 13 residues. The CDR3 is CASSQEPGSPLHF. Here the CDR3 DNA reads TGCGCCAGCAGCCAAGAACCGGGTTCACCCCTCCACTTT.

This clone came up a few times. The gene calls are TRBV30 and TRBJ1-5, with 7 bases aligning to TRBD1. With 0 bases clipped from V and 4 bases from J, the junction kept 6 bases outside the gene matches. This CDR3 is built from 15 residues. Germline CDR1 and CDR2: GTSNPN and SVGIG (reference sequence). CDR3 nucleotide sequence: TGTGCCTGGAGTGTACCGGACAGGCCTAATCAGCCCCAGCATTTT. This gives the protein CAWSVPDRPNQPQHF.

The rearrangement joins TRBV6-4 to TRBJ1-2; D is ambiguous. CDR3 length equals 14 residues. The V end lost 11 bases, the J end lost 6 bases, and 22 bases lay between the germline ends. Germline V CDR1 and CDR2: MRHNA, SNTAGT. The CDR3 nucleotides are TGTGCCCCGGGCATGGGAGAGGGAAGTCATGGCTACACCTTC. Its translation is CAPGMGEGSHGYTF.

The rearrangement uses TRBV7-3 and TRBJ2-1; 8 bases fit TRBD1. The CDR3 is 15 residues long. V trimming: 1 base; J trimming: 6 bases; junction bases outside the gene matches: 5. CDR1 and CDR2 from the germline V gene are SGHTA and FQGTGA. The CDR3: CASSLIGTGPNEQFF. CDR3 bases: TGTGCCAGCAGCTTAATAGGGACAGGTCCCAATGAGCAGTTCTTC.

The CDR3, as DNA: TGTGCCAGCTCACCACCGGGACAGACGGGGGGCTACACCTTC. Its translation is CASSPPGQTGGYTF. The chain carries TRBV18 and TRBJ1-2; 7 nucleotides align to TRBD1. Germline V lookup: CDR1 KGHSH, CDR2 LQKENI. Trimming took 0 bases from V and 8 from J; bases not matched to a gene: 6. The CDR3 has 14 residues.

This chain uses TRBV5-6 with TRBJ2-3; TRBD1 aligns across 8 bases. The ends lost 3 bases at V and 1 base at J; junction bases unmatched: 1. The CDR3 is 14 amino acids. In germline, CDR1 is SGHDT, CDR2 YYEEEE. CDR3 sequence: CASSYRGGTDTQYF. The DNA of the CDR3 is TGTGCCAGCAGCTACAGGGGGGGCACAGATACGCAGTATTTT.

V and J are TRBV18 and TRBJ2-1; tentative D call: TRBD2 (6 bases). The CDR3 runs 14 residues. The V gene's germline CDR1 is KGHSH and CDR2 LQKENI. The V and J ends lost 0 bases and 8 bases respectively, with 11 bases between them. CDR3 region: CASSPPPGVHEQFF. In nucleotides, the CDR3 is TGTGCCAGCTCACCACCCCCGGGAGTGCATGAGCAGTTCTTC.